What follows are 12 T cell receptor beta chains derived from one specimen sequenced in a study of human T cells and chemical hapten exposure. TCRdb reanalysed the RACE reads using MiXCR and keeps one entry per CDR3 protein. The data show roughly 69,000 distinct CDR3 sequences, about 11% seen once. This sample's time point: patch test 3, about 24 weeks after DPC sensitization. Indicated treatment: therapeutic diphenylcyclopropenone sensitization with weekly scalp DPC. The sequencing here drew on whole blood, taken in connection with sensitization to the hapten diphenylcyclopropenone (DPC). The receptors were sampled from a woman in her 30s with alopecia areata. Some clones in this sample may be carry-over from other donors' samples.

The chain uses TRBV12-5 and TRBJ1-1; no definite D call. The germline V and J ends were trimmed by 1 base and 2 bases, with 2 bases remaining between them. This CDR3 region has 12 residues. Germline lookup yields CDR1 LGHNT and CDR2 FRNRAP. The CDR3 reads CASGLENTEAFF. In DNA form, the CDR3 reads TGTGCTAGTGGTTTGGAAAACACTGAAGCTTTCTTT. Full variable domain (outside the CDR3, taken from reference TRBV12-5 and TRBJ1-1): DARVTQTPRHKVTEMGQEVTMRCQPILGHNTVFWYRQTMMQGLELLAYFRNRAPLDDSGMPKDRFSAEMPDATLATLKIQPSEPRDSAVYFCASGLENTEAFFGQGTRLTVV.

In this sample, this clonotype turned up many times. The CDR3 DNA is TGTGCCAGCAGCTCCGCGACAGGGTCGGGCGAGACCCAGTACTTC. Translated, it gives CASSSATGSGETQYF. The gene calls are TRBV7-2 and TRBJ2-5, with 7 bases matching TRBD1. V gave up 4 bases and J gave up 5 bases; unmatched junction bases: 10. This CDR3 spans 15 amino acids. The germline gives CDR1 SGHTA, CDR2 FQGNSA.

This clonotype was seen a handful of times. CDR3 protein: CASSSPTGTYEQYF. The CDR3 DNA sequence: TGTGCCAGCAGCTCCCCGACAGGGACATACGAGCAGTACTTC. The V call is TRBV7-9, the J call TRBJ2-7, with TRBD1 matching over 7 bases. The CDR3 totals 14 residues. The V gene's germline CDR1 is SEHNR and CDR2 FQNEAQ (reference sequence). The ends lost 4 bases at V and 4 bases at J; junction bases unmatched: 7.

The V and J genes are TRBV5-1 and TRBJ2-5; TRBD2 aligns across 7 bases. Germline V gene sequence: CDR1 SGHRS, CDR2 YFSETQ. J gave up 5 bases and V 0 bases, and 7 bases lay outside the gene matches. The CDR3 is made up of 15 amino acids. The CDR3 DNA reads TGCGCCAGCAGCTTGGATACAGCGGGACGGGAGACCCAGTACTTC. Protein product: CASSLDTAGRETQYF.

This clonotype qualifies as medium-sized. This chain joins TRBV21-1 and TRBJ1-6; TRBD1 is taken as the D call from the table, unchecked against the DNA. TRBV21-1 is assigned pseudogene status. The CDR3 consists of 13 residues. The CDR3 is CASSKEGDSPLHF. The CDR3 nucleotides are TGTGCCAGCAGCAAAGAGGGGGATTCACCCCTCCACTTT.

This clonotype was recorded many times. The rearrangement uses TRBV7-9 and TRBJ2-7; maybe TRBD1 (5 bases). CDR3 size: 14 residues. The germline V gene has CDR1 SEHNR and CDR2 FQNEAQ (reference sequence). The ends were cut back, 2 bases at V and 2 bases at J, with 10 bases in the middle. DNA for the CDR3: TGTGCCAGCAGCTTAAGCCAGGGAACCTACGAGCAGTACTTC. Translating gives CASSLSQGTYEQYF.

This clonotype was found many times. The CDR3 bases are TGCAGCGCGGGAAGAGATACGCAGTATTTT. The encoded protein is CSAGRDTQYF. The J gene is TRBJ2-3, the V gene TRBV29-1; D is possibly TRBD2 (5 bases). V dropped 7 bases and J dropped 5 bases, with 7 bases sitting between them. This CDR3 region has 10 residues. CDR1 and CDR2 (germline): SQVTM, ANQGSEA.

The CDR3 spells CASSKELAGTYIGSQYF. The CDR3 DNA reads as TGTGCCAGCAGCAAAGAACTAGCGGGGACCTACATAGGGTCCCAGTACTTC. The J gene is TRBJ2-5, the V gene TRBV21-1; the listed D gene, TRBD2, was not tested against the DNA. TRBV21-1 is designated a pseudogene. The CDR3 runs 17 residues.

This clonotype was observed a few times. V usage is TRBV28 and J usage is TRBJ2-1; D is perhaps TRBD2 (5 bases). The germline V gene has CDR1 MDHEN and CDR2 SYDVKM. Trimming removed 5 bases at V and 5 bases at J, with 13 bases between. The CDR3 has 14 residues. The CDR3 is CASSITSAHNEQFF. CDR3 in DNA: TGTGCCAGCAGTATTACTAGTGCCCACAATGAGCAGTTCTTC. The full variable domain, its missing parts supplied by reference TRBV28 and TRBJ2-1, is DVKVTQSSRYLVKRTGEKVFLECVQDMDHENMFWYRQDPGLGLRLIYFSYDVKMKEKGDIPEGYSVSREKKERFSLILESASTNQTSMYLCASSITSAHNEQFFGPGTRLTVL.

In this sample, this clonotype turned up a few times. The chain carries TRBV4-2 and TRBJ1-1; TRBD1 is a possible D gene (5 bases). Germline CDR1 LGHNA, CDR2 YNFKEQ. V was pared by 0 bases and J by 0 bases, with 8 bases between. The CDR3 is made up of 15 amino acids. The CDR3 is CASSQDRGLNTEAFF. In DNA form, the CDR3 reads TGTGCCAGCAGCCAAGATAGGGGCCTGAACACTGAAGCTTTCTTT.

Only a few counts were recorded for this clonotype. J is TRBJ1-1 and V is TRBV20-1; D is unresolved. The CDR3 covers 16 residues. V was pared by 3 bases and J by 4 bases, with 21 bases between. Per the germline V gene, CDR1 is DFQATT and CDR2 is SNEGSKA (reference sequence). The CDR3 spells CSASRRSNPGSTEAFF. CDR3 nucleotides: TGCAGTGCTAGTAGGCGGTCCAACCCGGGTAGCACTGAAGCTTTCTTT.

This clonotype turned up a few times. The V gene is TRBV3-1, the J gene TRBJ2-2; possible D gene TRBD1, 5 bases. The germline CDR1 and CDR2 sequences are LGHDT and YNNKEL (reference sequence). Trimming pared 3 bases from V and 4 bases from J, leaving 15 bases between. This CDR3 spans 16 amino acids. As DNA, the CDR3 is TGTGCCAGCAGCCACTCCCCAGGGTGGGGCACCGGGGAGCTGTTTTTT. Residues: CASSHSPGWGTGELFF.